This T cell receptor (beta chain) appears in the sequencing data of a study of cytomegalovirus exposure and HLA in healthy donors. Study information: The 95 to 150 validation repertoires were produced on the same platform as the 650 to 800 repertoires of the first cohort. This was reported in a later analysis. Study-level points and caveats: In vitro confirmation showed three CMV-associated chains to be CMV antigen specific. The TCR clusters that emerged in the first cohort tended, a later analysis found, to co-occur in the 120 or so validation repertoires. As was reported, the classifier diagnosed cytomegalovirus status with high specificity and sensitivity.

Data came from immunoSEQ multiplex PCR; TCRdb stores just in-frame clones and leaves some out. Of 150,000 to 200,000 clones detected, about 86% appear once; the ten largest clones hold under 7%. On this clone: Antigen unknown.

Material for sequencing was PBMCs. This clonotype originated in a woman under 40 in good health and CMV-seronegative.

In DNA, the CDR3 is TGTGCCAGCAGTCAGTGGACAGGCACTGAAGCTTTCTTT. Translating gives CASSQWTGTEAFF. The genes are TRBV28 and TRBJ1-1, with 7 nucleotides matching TRBD1. The ends lost 5 bases at V and 4 bases at J; junction bases unmatched: 4. Germline lookup yields CDR1 MDHEN and CDR2 SYDVKM. This CDR3 spans 13 amino acids.